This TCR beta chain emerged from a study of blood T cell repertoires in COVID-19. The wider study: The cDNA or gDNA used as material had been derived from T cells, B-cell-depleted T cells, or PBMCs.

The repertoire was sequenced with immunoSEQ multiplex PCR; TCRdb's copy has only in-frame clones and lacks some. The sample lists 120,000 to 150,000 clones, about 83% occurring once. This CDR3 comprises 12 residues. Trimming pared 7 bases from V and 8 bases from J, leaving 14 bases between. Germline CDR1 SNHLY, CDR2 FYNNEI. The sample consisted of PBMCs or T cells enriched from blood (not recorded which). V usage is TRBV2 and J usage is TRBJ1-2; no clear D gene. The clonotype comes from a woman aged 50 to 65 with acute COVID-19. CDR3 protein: CASNWEGKGYTF. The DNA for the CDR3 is TGTGCCAGCAATTGGGAGGGAAAGGGCTACACCTTC. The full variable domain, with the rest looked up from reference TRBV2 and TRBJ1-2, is EPEVTQTPSHQVTQMGQEVILRCVPISNHLYFYWYRQILGQKVEFLVSFYNNEISEKSEIFDDQFSVERPDGSNFTLKIRSTKLEDSAMYFCASNWEGKGYTFGSGTRLTVV.